A selection of T cell receptor beta chains follows, all from one sample in a study of cytomegalovirus exposure and HLA in healthy donors. Method: immunoSEQ multiplex PCR; TCRdb's copy keeps in-frame clones and lacks some. The data contain 120,000 or so clones, roughly 80% of them seen just once; the ten biggest clones take up around 3.7%. The sample was PBMCs. These receptor sequences come from a man aged 30 to 45 in good health and CMV-seronegative. Each CDR3 is given with its conserved first and last residue. A D gene is named only where the DNA matches it firmly. Rows give clone size only sometimes, using once, few, many, or a class for an expanded clone.

clone size: few
J gene: TRBJ1-1
V gene: TRBV6-6
D gene: NA
CDR3 DNA: TGTGCCAGCAGTTACTCGATATCGGGGAACACTGAAGCTTTCTTT
CDR3 protein: CASSYSISGNTEAFF

clone size: NA
J gene: TRBJ1-3
V gene: TRBV7-9
D gene: NA
CDR3 DNA: TGTGCCAGCAGCTTAAGGGCAGGGGATGGTTCTGGAAACACCATATATTTT
CDR3 protein: CASSLRAGDGSGNTIYF

clone size: NA
J gene: TRBJ2-5
V gene: TRBV28
D gene: NA
CDR3 DNA: TGTGCCAGCAGTTTCTACGGCCAAGAGACCCAGTACTTC
CDR3 protein: CASSFYGQETQYF

clone size: NA
J gene: TRBJ2-7
V gene: TRBV6-1
D gene: TRBD1
CDR3 DNA: TGTGCCAGCACACCTGGGACAGGGGGCGGAGGGCAGTACTTC
CDR3 protein: CASTPGTGGGGQYF

clone size: NA
J gene: TRBJ1-2
V gene: TRBV30
D gene: TRBD1
CDR3 DNA: TGTGCCTGGGGTGGTGCCCCCGGGACAGGTCACGCATCTAACTATGGCTACACCTTC
CDR3 protein: CAWGGAPGTGHASNYGYTF

clone size: NA
J gene: TRBJ2-5
V gene: TRBV15
D gene: TRBD1
CDR3 DNA: TGTGCCACCAGCAGGGACAGGGGCTCGGAGACCCAGTACTTC
CDR3 protein: CATSRDRGSETQYF

clone size: NA
J gene: TRBJ1-5
V gene: TRBV28
D gene: TRBD1
CDR3 DNA: TGTGCCAGCACCCACAGGGGAGGAAGTCAGCCCCAGCATTTT
CDR3 protein: CASTHRGGSQPQHF

clone size: NA
J gene: TRBJ1-5
V gene: TRBV6-5
D gene: TRBD1
CDR3 DNA: TGTGCCAGCAGACGGGACAGTCAAAGGCCCCAGCATTTT
CDR3 protein: CASRRDSQRPQHF

clone size: NA
J gene: TRBJ2-3
V gene: TRBV19
D gene: TRBD2
CDR3 DNA: TGTGCCAGTAGTAAATTAGCGGGACGGAACACACCCCCCACAGATACGCAGTATTTT
CDR3 protein: CASSKLAGRNTPPTDTQYF

clone size: NA
J gene: TRBJ1-1
V gene: TRBV6-5
D gene: NA
CDR3 DNA: TGTGCCAGCAGTTACGGAGGTGAAGCTTTCTTT
CDR3 protein: CASSYGGEAFF

clone size: NA
J gene: TRBJ2-5
V gene: TRBV9
D gene: TRBD1
CDR3 DNA: TGTGCCAGCAGCGTAGTAGCAGGGGGACAAGAGACCCAGTACTTC
CDR3 protein: CASSVVAGGQETQYF

clone size: once
J gene: TRBJ2-7
V gene: TRBV30
D gene: NA
CDR3 DNA: TGTGCCTGGAGTGTACCCGGCAGGGTGGGGTACGAGCAGTACTTC
CDR3 protein: CAWSVPGRVGYEQYF

clone size: NA
J gene: TRBJ1-1
V gene: TRBV6-5
D gene: NA
CDR3 DNA: TGTGCCAGCAGACCCACGCAGGGTAGCGGTGAAGCTTTCTTT
CDR3 protein: CASRPTQGSGEAFF

clone size: NA
J gene: TRBJ2-4
V gene: TRBV5-6
D gene: NA
CDR3 DNA: TGTGCCAGCAGTACCCGGGACCTAGTAGGGGGCATTCAGTACTTC
CDR3 protein: CASSTRDLVGGIQYF

clone size: NA
J gene: TRBJ2-3
V gene: TRBV4-1
D gene: NA
CDR3 DNA: TGCGCCAGCAGCATCATTACTCAGGGTCACGGCACAGATACGCAGTATTTT
CDR3 protein: CASSIITQGHGTDTQYF

clone size: NA
J gene: TRBJ2-5
V gene: TRBV4-3
D gene: NA
CDR3 DNA: TGCGCCAGCAGCCAAGCCGGGTCAGAAGAGACCCAGTACTTC
CDR3 protein: CASSQAGSEETQYF

clone size: few
J gene: TRBJ1-3
V gene: TRBV27
D gene: NA
CDR3 DNA: TGTGCCAGCAGTCCGGTACAGGGTTCTGGAAACACCATATATTTT
CDR3 protein: CASSPVQGSGNTIYF

clone size: NA
J gene: TRBJ1-4
V gene: TRBV27
D gene: NA
CDR3 DNA: TGTGCCAGCAGTTTACAAGGGGCCTATAATGAAAAACTGTTTTTT
CDR3 protein: CASSLQGAYNEKLFF

clone size: NA
J gene: TRBJ1-1
V gene: TRBV5-1
D gene: TRBD1
CDR3 DNA: TGCGCCAGCAGCTTGGGACAGGGTGTCATGAACACTGAAGCTTTCTTT
CDR3 protein: CASSLGQGVMNTEAFF

clone size: NA
J gene: TRBJ2-7
V gene: TRBV6-1
D gene: NA
CDR3 DNA: TGTGCCAGCACCCTTTTAGACCCTAGGAATAAGCAGTACTTC
CDR3 protein: CASTLLDPRNKQYF

clone size: NA
J gene: TRBJ1-1
V gene: TRBV5-1
D gene: NA
CDR3 DNA: TGCGCCAGCAGACTGGACAGCATCACTGAAGCTTTCTTT
CDR3 protein: CASRLDSITEAFF

clone size: NA
J gene: TRBJ2-1
V gene: TRBV30
D gene: NA
CDR3 DNA: TGTGCCTGGCGGACTTCACACAATGAGCAGTTCTTC
CDR3 protein: CAWRTSHNEQFF

clone size: NA
J gene: TRBJ2-1
V gene: TRBV21-1
D gene: NA
CDR3 DNA: TGTGCCAGCAGCAAAGTATATGCGGGGGTGGCCTACAATGAGCAGTTCTTC
CDR3 protein: CASSKVYAGVAYNEQFF

clone size: few
J gene: TRBJ1-5
V gene: TRBV4-3
D gene: NA
CDR3 DNA: TGCGCCAGCAGCCCAAGGAGGGGCGGGGGCGGCCAGCCCCAGCATTTT
CDR3 protein: CASSPRRGGGGQPQHF

clone size: few
J gene: TRBJ1-1
V gene: TRBV28
D gene: NA
CDR3 DNA: TGTGCCAGCAGTTTCATCGACAGTGAAGCTTTCTTT
CDR3 protein: CASSFIDSEAFF

clone size: NA
J gene: TRBJ1-6
V gene: TRBV7-2
D gene: NA
CDR3 DNA: TGTGCCGCCGGGGCGGGGTTATCTACACCCCTCCACTTT
CDR3 protein: CAAGAGLSTPLHF

clone size: NA
J gene: TRBJ1-6
V gene: TRBV4-3
D gene: NA
CDR3 DNA: TGCGCCAGCAGCCAAGATAGCCAGGGGTACTCACCCCTCCACTTT
CDR3 protein: CASSQDSQGYSPLHF

clone size: once
J gene: TRBJ1-3
V gene: TRBV30
D gene: NA
CDR3 DNA: TGTGCCTGGAGTGTCCGGGGGGTTGGGAGTGCTGGAAACACCATATATTTT
CDR3 protein: CAWSVRGVGSAGNTIYF

clone size: NA
J gene: TRBJ1-5
V gene: TRBV27
D gene: NA
CDR3 DNA: TGTGCCAGCAGCCCTGGACACCGTAGCAATCAGCCCCAGCATTTT
CDR3 protein: CASSPGHRSNQPQHF

clone size: few
J gene: TRBJ2-5
V gene: TRBV5-5
D gene: TRBD2
CDR3 DNA: TGTGCCAGCAGCCCGGGAGGCCACGCTCAGTACTTC
CDR3 protein: CASSPGGHAQYF

clone size: NA
J gene: TRBJ1-3
V gene: TRBV7-9
D gene: TRBD1
CDR3 DNA: TGTGCCAGCAGCCTCTTACCGGGACAGAGTCTTCACTCTGGAAACACCATATATTTT
CDR3 protein: CASSLLPGQSLHSGNTIYF

clone size: NA
J gene: TRBJ2-5
V gene: TRBV28
D gene: TRBD1
CDR3 DNA: TGTGCCAGCTCTGGGACAGGGGGGCGAAACCAAGAGACCCAGTACTTC
CDR3 protein: CASSGTGGRNQETQYF

clone size: NA
J gene: TRBJ2-2
V gene: TRBV1
D gene: NA
CDR3 DNA: TGCACCAGCAGCCAATCACGGCGGGAGAACACCGGGGAGCTGTTTTTT
CDR3 protein: CTSSQSRRENTGELFF

clone size: NA
J gene: TRBJ1-1
V gene: TRBV18
D gene: TRBD1
CDR3 DNA: TGTGCCAGCTCACCCACAGGGGCTACTGAAGCTTTCTTT
CDR3 protein: CASSPTGATEAFF

clone size: NA
J gene: TRBJ2-4
V gene: TRBV5-6
D gene: TRBD1
CDR3 DNA: TGTGCCAGCAGCTGGGGACAGGTCCAAAACATTCAGTACTTC
CDR3 protein: CASSWGQVQNIQYF

clone size: NA
J gene: TRBJ1-2
V gene: TRBV27
D gene: NA
CDR3 DNA: TGTGCCAGCAGTTTCCTACCCCGCCGTGGCTACACCTTC
CDR3 protein: CASSFLPRRGYTF

clone size: few
J gene: TRBJ2-3
V gene: TRBV2
D gene: TRBD2
CDR3 DNA: TGTGCCAGCAGTGAGGGACTAGCGGGAGGGTTTGATACGCAGTATTTT
CDR3 protein: CASSEGLAGGFDTQYF

clone size: NA
J gene: TRBJ1-5
V gene: TRBV14
D gene: NA
CDR3 DNA: TGTGCCAGCAGCCAGAAAGCGGGGCAGCCCCAGCATTTT
CDR3 protein: CASSQKAGQPQHF

clone size: NA
J gene: TRBJ1-3
V gene: TRBV9
D gene: NA
CDR3 DNA: TGTGCCAGCAGCGTAGCGGCGGGGAGCTCTGGAAACACCATATATTTT
CDR3 protein: CASSVAAGSSGNTIYF

clone size: NA
J gene: TRBJ2-7
V gene: TRBV7-2
D gene: TRBD2
CDR3 DNA: TGTGCCAGCAGCGCCTTGACTAGCGGGGTCTACGAGCAGTACTTC
CDR3 protein: CASSALTSGVYEQYF

clone size: once
J gene: TRBJ1-1
V gene: TRBV27
D gene: NA
CDR3 DNA: TGTGCCAGCAGTTTAGGGGGGGCCGGCACTGAAGCTTTCTTT
CDR3 protein: CASSLGGAGTEAFF

clone size: NA
J gene: TRBJ2-3
V gene: TRBV15
D gene: TRBD2
CDR3 DNA: TGTGCCACCAGCTTACGACTAGCGGGACTTGGTGATACGCAGTATTTT
CDR3 protein: CATSLRLAGLGDTQYF

clone size: NA
J gene: TRBJ2-7
V gene: TRBV5-4
D gene: NA
CDR3 DNA: TGTGCCAGCAGCACGGAGGTAAGCTCCTACGAGCAGTACTTC
CDR3 protein: CASSTEVSSYEQYF

clone size: NA
J gene: TRBJ2-1
V gene: TRBV18
D gene: TRBD2
CDR3 DNA: TGTGCCAGCTCACCCGCACTAGCGGGGGGGCGTAATGAGCAGTTCTTC
CDR3 protein: CASSPALAGGRNEQFF

clone size: NA
J gene: TRBJ2-1
V gene: TRBV7-9
D gene: TRBD1
CDR3 DNA: TGTGCCAGCAGACGACAGGGTTTTGGCGATGAGCAGTTCTTC
CDR3 protein: CASRRQGFGDEQFF

clone size: NA
J gene: TRBJ1-3
V gene: TRBV29-1
D gene: TRBD1
CDR3 DNA: TGCAGCGTCACAGGGGTGGGAAACACCATATATTTT
CDR3 protein: CSVTGVGNTIYF

clone size: NA
J gene: TRBJ2-7
V gene: TRBV6-5
D gene: NA
CDR3 DNA: TGTGCCAGCGGGGGGACAGAGACCTACGAGCAGTACTTC
CDR3 protein: CASGGTETYEQYF

clone size: NA
J gene: TRBJ1-1
V gene: TRBV7-3
D gene: TRBD1
CDR3 DNA: TGTGCCAGCAGAATGACAGGGCTCACTGAAGCTTTCTTT
CDR3 protein: CASRMTGLTEAFF

clone size: NA
J gene: TRBJ1-5
V gene: TRBV30
D gene: NA
CDR3 DNA: TGTGCCTGGAGTGACATACAGAACAATCAGCCCCAGCATTTT
CDR3 protein: CAWSDIQNNQPQHF

clone size: few
J gene: TRBJ1-5
V gene: TRBV28
D gene: TRBD1
CDR3 DNA: TGTGCCAGCAGAAAGCAGGGGGCGGCGGCTCAGCCCCAGCATTTT
CDR3 protein: CASRKQGAAAQPQHF

clone size: NA
J gene: TRBJ2-2
V gene: TRBV6-1
D gene: TRBD1
CDR3 DNA: TGTGCCAGCAACCCCGAGACAGGGTTTGTCGGGGAGCTGTTTTTT
CDR3 protein: CASNPETGFVGELFF

clone size: once
J gene: TRBJ2-5
V gene: TRBV29-1
D gene: TRBD2
CDR3 DNA: TGCAGCGTCTGGGGACTAGCGACCCAAGAGACCCAGTACTTC
CDR3 protein: CSVWGLATQETQYF